The present TCR beta chain was sequenced within a study of identical twins. Study results and caveats: Sharing of beta out-of-frame sequences by twins showed a weaker excess. Analyses of zero insertions could be partly confounded by invariant MAIT and iNKT cells.

This clonotype was detected ten times or more. Its antigen is still unknown. The germline V and J ends were trimmed by 7 bases and 8 bases, with 20 bases remaining between them. The CDR3 extends over 14 amino acids. The germline gives CDR1 ENHRY, CDR2 SYGVKD. TCRdb analysed the 5' RACE reads with MiXCR anew, one entry per CDR3 protein. The sample yields under 800,000 distinct CDR3 sequences, approximately 22% seen once. The same sample was also studied in work on T cells expressing NK-cell markers. That source reports: Repertoires of TCR beta were obtained from T cells sorted as CD3+CD56+NKG2C+, CD3+CD56+NKG2C- and CD3+CD56-NKG2C+.

The V call is TRBV10-3, the J call TRBJ1-2; D not certain. The sequenced material came from PBMCs. This TCR was recovered from a woman aged 18 to 35 in good health. CDR3: CAITGEGRWRGYTF. The DNA of the CDR3 is TGTGCCATCACCGGAGAAGGCAGGTGGCGGGGCTACACCTTC.